This record covers a single T cell receptor (beta chain). The data were taken from a study of blood T cell repertoires in COVID-19. Across the whole study: Samples representing acute and convalescent COVID-19 were sourced from the United States, Italy and Spain. Sample material is recorded as cDNA or gDNA derived from T cells, B-cell-depleted T cells, or PBMCs.

Original data processing: Reference gene primers were amplified, and this amplification served to estimate nucleated cell counts. The method was immunoSEQ multiplex PCR; TCRdb's version includes in-frame clones alone and lacks a portion of them. V and J calls and clone size follow that table, whereas D and trimming were derived from the DNA. Among tens of thousands of clones listed, more than 75% were seen once. The sample taken for sequencing was peripheral blood. The TCR comes from a man aged 45-65 years with active COVID-19.

The chain's CDR3 is CATSGPTGTSGRATYNEQFF. CDR3 DNA: TGTGCCACCAGTGGACCTACAGGGACTAGCGGGAGGGCTACCTACAATGAGCAGTTCTTC. The rearrangement uses TRBV24-1 and TRBJ2-1, with 16 bases lining up with TRBD2. The trim removed 5 bases at V and 2 bases at J, leaving 11 bases unmatched. Germline V gene lookup returns CDR1 KGHDR and CDR2 SFDVKD. This CDR3 region has 20 residues.